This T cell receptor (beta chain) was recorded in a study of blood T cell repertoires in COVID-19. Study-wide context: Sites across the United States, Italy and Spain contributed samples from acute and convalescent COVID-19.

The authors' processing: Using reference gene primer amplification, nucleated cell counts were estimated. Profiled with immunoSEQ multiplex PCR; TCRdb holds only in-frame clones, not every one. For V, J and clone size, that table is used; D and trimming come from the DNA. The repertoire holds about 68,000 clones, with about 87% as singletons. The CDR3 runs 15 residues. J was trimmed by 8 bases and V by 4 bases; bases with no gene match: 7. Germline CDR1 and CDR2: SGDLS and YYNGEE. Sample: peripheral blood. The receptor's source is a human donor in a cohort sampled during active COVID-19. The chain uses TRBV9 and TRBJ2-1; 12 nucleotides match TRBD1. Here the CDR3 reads CASSPGQGAVDEQFF. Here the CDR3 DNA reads TGTGCCAGCAGCCCGGGACAGGGGGCGGTGGATGAGCAGTTCTTC.